A single sample is the source of the 31 T cell receptor beta chains below, sequenced in a study of circulating CD8 cells and anti-PD-1 response in melanoma. Four subsets defined by PD-1 and/or TIGIT were sorted from live CD3+CD8+TCRalphabeta+ cells. Each library started from 15 ng of total RNA using the QIAseq Immune Repertoire TCR panel. TCRdb re-called the reads with MiXCR, one entry per CDR3 protein. The sample lists several hundred distinct CDR3 sequences, 9.1% occurring once. The sequencing here drew on CD8+ T cells from PBMCs, taken at baseline or after one month of anti-PD-1 therapy (not recorded which). These receptors were obtained from a human donor with melanoma.

By share, this clonotype ranks as medium-sized (0.01 to 0.1%). This chain connects TRBV19 to TRBJ2-1; TRBD2 matches at 10 bases. Germline loops: CDR1 LNHDA, CDR2 SQIVND (reference sequence). The CDR3 is 13 residues long. Germline trimming cut 10 bases from V and 3 bases from J; bases unmatched to any gene: 3. CDR3 amino acids: CATASGGYNEQFF. CDR3 DNA sequence: TGTGCCACCGCTAGCGGGGGCTACAATGAGCAGTTCTTC.

Worth noting for this clonotype: A single base separates this from a much larger clone, so it may be a read error. Because it lacks the conserved phenylalanine or tryptophan at the end, this CDR3 is likely a read error. This chain links TRBV9 with TRBJ2-1; 9 bases match TRBD2. V lost 5 bases to trimming and J lost 5 bases; unmatched junction nucleotides: 11. The CDR3 length is 16 residues. The germline CDR1 and CDR2 sequences are SGDLS and YYNGEE. The chain's CDR3 is CASSSRTSATHNEQFS. CDR3 DNA: TGTGCCAGCAGTTCAAGGACTAGCGCCACCCACAATGAGCAGTTCTCC.

This clonotype rates as large. This chain joins TRBV2 and TRBJ2-7, with D possibly TRBD2 on 6 matching bases. Trimming shortened V by 5 bases and J by 2 bases, and 7 bases separated the two germline ends. The CDR3 runs 12 residues. Germline V gives CDR1 SNHLY, CDR2 FYNNEI. The CDR3 protein is CASSPGAYEQYF. In DNA, the CDR3 is TGTGCCAGCAGTCCGGGGGCCTACGAGCAGTACTTC.

This clonotype was counted once. The chain uses TRBV24-1 and TRBJ1-6, with D maybe TRBD1 (6 bases). Germline V CDR1 and CDR2: KGHDR, SFDVKD. The CDR3 runs 20 residues. V lost 9 bases to trimming and J lost 10 bases, with 36 bases between them. The chain's CDR3 is CATAAPDRQGSLYFGSPLHF. CDR3 bases: TGTGCCACCGCCGCCCCCGACCGGCAGGGGAGTTTATATTTCGGATCACCCCTCCACTTT.

In its sample, this clonotype was seen a few times. The junction departs from the called germline gene at one end, perhaps through a read error. The chain couples TRBV7-7 to TRBJ1-3; 9 bases map to TRBD1. The V gene's germline CDR1 is SSHAT and CDR2 FNYEAQ (reference sequence). The CDR3 sequence is 15 residues long. The CDR3 DNA follows: TGTGCTAGCAGTTCCGGGACAGGGTCTGGAAACACCATATATTTT. Translation: CASSSGTGSGNTIYF.

In this sample, this clonotype is medium-sized. The chain joins TRBV7-9 to TRBJ2-3; 12 bases match TRBD1. Germline assignment: CDR1 SEHNR and CDR2 FQNEAQ (reference sequence). The CDR3 is 16 amino acids. J gave up 6 bases and V 2 bases, and 6 bases lay outside the gene matches. The CDR3 here is CASSLPRDRGPDTQYF. The CDR3, as DNA: TGTGCCAGCAGCTTACCGAGGGACAGGGGGCCCGATACGCAGTATTTT.

By share of the sample, this clonotype is medium-sized (0.01 to 0.1%). V gene TRBV2 combines with J gene TRBJ2-5; the D gene is possibly TRBD2 (7 bases). The CDR3 is 16 residues long. V shed 0 bases and J shed 4 bases, with 15 bases lying between them. The germline CDR1 and CDR2 sequences are SNHLY and FYNNEI. CDR3 residues: CASSEARGRETETQYF. DNA of the CDR3: TGTGCCAGCAGTGAAGCGCGGGGGCGCGAAACAGAGACCCAGTACTTC.

By sample fraction, this clonotype is large. The CDR3 nucleotides read TGTGCCAGCAGTACAGGGACTTCCAATCAGCCCCAGCATTTT. Protein sequence: CASSTGTSNQPQHF. The J gene is TRBJ1-5, the V gene TRBV6-5; tentatively, D is TRBD1 (6 bases). Trimming removed 5 bases from V and 3 bases from J, with 11 bases in between. In germline, CDR1 is MNHEY, CDR2 SVGAGI. The CDR3 contains 14 residues.

This clonotype showed up just a few times. The chain couples TRBV4-1 to TRBJ2-1; 8 nucleotides match TRBD2. Germline values: CDR1 MGHRA, CDR2 YSYEKL. This CDR3 is built from 17 residues. J lost 2 bases, V lost 0 bases, and 6 bases had no gene match. The CDR3 coding sequence is TGCGCCAGCAGCCAAGATATAACTAGCGGTACCTACAATGAGCAGTTCTTC. It specifies CASSQDITSGTYNEQFF.

In this sample, this clonotype is medium-sized (0.01 to 0.1%). The chain employs TRBV10-3 and TRBJ2-7; D is perhaps TRBD1 (6 bases). The CDR3 is 13 amino acids. The V gene's germline CDR1 is ENHRY and CDR2 SYGVKD. The V and J ends lost 10 bases and 0 bases respectively, with 13 bases between them. The CDR3 bases are TGTGCCACCGCTCGGACAGCCTCCTACGAGCAGTACTTC. Amino acids: CATARTASYEQYF.

Judged by abundance, this clonotype is large (0.1 to 1%). In DNA form, the CDR3 reads TGCAGTGCAACTGGTCAGGCGATCCAGGGAGGCAATCAGCCCCAGCATTTT. Translating gives CSATGQAIQGGNQPQHF. This chain connects TRBV20-1 to TRBJ1-5; maybe TRBD1 (5 bases). The CDR3 runs 17 residues. Germline CDR1 and CDR2: DFQATT and SNEGSKA (reference sequence). V was shortened by 6 bases and J by 2 bases, with 23 bases between the two germline ends.

This clonotype is large by share. The CDR3 DNA reads TGTGCCAGCAGTGAGCGGGGGGCCCTGGTGCACGAGCAGTACTTC. It translates to CASSERGALVHEQYF. The chain employs TRBV2 and TRBJ2-7, with TRBD2 matching 8 bases. The length of the CDR3 is 15 residues. After removal of 3 bases from V and 5 bases from J, the junction contained 9 bases not matched to a gene. Germline assignment: CDR1 SNHLY and CDR2 FYNNEI.

By sample share, this clonotype is medium-sized. This rearrangement joins TRBV28 to TRBJ2-7; D tentatively reads TRBD1 or TRBD2 (5 bases each). V dropped 5 bases and J dropped 1 base, with 18 bases sitting between them. Germline values: CDR1 MDHEN, CDR2 SYDVKM. This CDR3 has 16 residues. CDR3 nucleotide sequence: TGTGCCAGCAGTCCTCTTGACCTGGGGGTTTCCTACGAGCAGTACTTC. It encodes CASSPLDLGVSYEQYF.

By share of the sample, this clonotype is large. The chain uses TRBV7-9 and TRBJ2-3; maybe TRBD2 (7 bases). The CDR3 totals 14 residues. Trimming removed 5 bases from V and 0 bases from J, with 9 bases in between. Germline V gene data show CDR1 as SEHNR and CDR2 as FQNEAQ (reference sequence). CDR3 in amino acids: CASSGGASTDTQYF. In DNA form, the CDR3 reads TGTGCCAGCAGCGGGGGGGCTAGCACAGATACGCAGTATTTT.

CDR3 DNA: TGTGCCAGTAGACGGGGAATGCGAGAAAAACTGTTTTTT. Amino acid sequence: CASRRGMREKLFF. This chain uses TRBV19 with TRBJ1-4; D unclear. This CDR3 comprises 13 residues. Germline V gene sequence: CDR1 LNHDA, CDR2 SQIVND (reference sequence). V was pared by 6 bases and J by 8 bases, with 13 bases between.

Within the sample, this clonotype is medium-sized (0.01 to 0.1%). The V call is TRBV4-1, the J call TRBJ2-7; perhaps TRBD1 as D (6 bases). The CDR3 loop spans 16 amino acids. Germline CDR1 is MGHRA and CDR2 is YSYEKL. V was trimmed by 1 base and J by 2 bases, leaving 15 bases between them. The CDR3 nucleotides are TGCGCCAGCAGCCAAGTTGGGACATGGGGCGCCTACGAGCAGTACTTC. As protein: CASSQVGTWGAYEQYF.

This clonotype is classed as medium-sized. The V call is TRBV29-1, the J call TRBJ1-1, with D uncertain. Deletions cut 4 bases from V and 2 bases from J, with 11 bases between. Looked up from germline, CDR1 is SQVTM and CDR2 is ANQGSEA. The CDR3 totals 13 residues. The CDR3 sequence: CSVGTGSNTEAFF. The CDR3 DNA reads as TGCAGCGTTGGGACGGGTTCAAACACTGAAGCTTTCTTT.

This clonotype qualifies as medium-sized. The J gene is TRBJ2-7, the V gene TRBV6-2 or TRBV6-3, with D perhaps TRBD1 (5 bases). CDR1 is MNHEY and CDR2 is SVGEGT in the germline V gene. The CDR3 extends over 12 amino acids. Between the trimmed V and J ends, which lost 0 bases and 13 bases, there was a span of 13 bases. The CDR3 DNA is TGTGCCAGCAGTTACTCCGCAGGACACCTCTACTTC. It specifies CASSYSAGHLYF.

This clonotype qualifies as large. One junction end does not reproduce the germline sequence, and a read error may be involved. This chain uses TRBV27 with TRBJ2-2; no clear D. Germline V CDR1 and CDR2: MNHEY, SMNVEV (reference sequence). The CDR3 sequence is 13 residues long. CDR3 loop: CASSLSPTRELFF. CDR3 DNA: TGTGCCAGCAGTTTATCGCCCACCCGGGAGCTGTTTTTT.

This clonotype came up a few times. The chain couples TRBV12-3 or TRBV12-4 to TRBJ2-2, with D possibly TRBD2 on 5 matching bases. V lost 6 bases to trimming and J lost 4 bases, with 15 bases between them. This CDR3 comprises 15 residues. CDR3 in DNA: TGTGCCAGCAGCCGCGGACGGGGATTCACCGGGGAGCTGTTTTTT. It codes for CASSRGRGFTGELFF.

To note about this clonotype: A read error is possible here, since a much larger clone lies one base away. This chain connects TRBV24-1 to TRBJ2-7; 10 bases line up with TRBD1. This CDR3 is 16 amino acids long. The V and J ends lost 5 bases and 5 bases, in that order; junction bases with no gene match: 11. In germline, CDR1 is KGHDR, CDR2 SFDVKD. CDR3 DNA sequence: TGTGCCACCAGTGCTCCTTCCGGGACAGGGGCGAACGAGCAGTACTTC. Translation gives CATSAPSGTGANEQYF.

Judged by abundance, this clonotype is large. V gene TRBV7-2 combines with J gene TRBJ2-1; no reliable D call. Trimming cost V 5 bases and J 5 bases, with 13 bases left between them. Germline CDR1 is SGHTA and CDR2 is FQGNSA. The CDR3 totals 14 residues. The CDR3 reads CASSRPNLDNEQFF. The CDR3 DNA is TGTGCCAGCAGCCGACCAAATCTCGACAATGAGCAGTTCTTC.

The chain has TRBV19 and TRBJ2-4; D is undetermined. V lost 1 base and J lost 8, with 9 bases in between. The CDR3 sequence is 13 residues long. The germline V gene encodes CDR1 LNHDA and CDR2 SQIVND (reference sequence). The chain's CDR3 is CASSIVPGDIQYF. The CDR3 bases are TGTGCCAGTAGTATAGTCCCAGGAGACATTCAGTACTTC.

This clonotype is labeled as large. The rearrangement links TRBV20-1 to TRBJ2-7, with D hard to call. Germline V lookup: CDR1 DFQATT, CDR2 SNEGSKA (reference sequence). The CDR3 runs 16 residues. V gave up 0 bases and J gave up 2 bases, with 17 bases separating them. CDR3 loop: CSARDLLAAKTYEQYF. CDR3 in DNA: TGCAGTGCTAGAGATCTGTTGGCGGCAAAGACCTACGAGCAGTACTTC.

This sequence joins TRBV24-1 and TRBJ2-3; 14 bases are shared with TRBD2. The junction had 11 bases not matched to a gene; V was cut back by 7 bases and J by 6 bases. This CDR3 is built from 17 residues. Germline V lookup: CDR1 KGHDR, CDR2 SFDVKD. The CDR3 nucleotides are TGTGCCACCAGCGGACTAGCGGGGGGCTCCCGTACGGATACGCAGTATTTT. Translated: CATSGLAGGSRTDTQYF.

For this clonotype: The conserved phenylalanine or tryptophan is not found at the CDR3 terminus, so this likely reflects a read error. It is unclear where the CDR3 begins or ends on the DNA, so no DNA is shown, and the CDR3 is as TCRdb lists it. V gene TRBV2 combines with J gene TRBJ1-4; the tabulated D call, TRBD1, remains unverified against the DNA. CDR1 SNHLY and CDR2 FYNNEI come from the germline V gene. The CDR3 adds up to 14 amino acids, both ends counted. CDR3 protein: CASSDPRENEKLLL.

This clonotype has only a few counts. J is TRBJ1-1 and V is TRBV30, with D unclear. The CDR3 contains 12 residues. Germline V gene data show CDR1 as GTSNPN and CDR2 as SVGIG (reference sequence). V was pared by 4 bases and J by 1 base, with 7 bases between. CDR3 region: CAWTDWNTEAFF. In nucleotides, the CDR3 is TGTGCCTGGACCGACTGGAACACTGAAGCTTTCTTT. Filled out from reference TRBV30 and TRBJ1-1, the complete variable domain reads SQTIHQWPATLVQPVGSPLSLECTVEGTSNPNLYWYRQAAGRGLQLLFYSVGIGQISSEVPQNLSASRPQDRQFILSSKKLLLSDSGFYLCAWTDWNTEAFFGQGTRLTVV.

V is TRBV4-1 and J is TRBJ1-5; no reliable D call. This CDR3 has 12 amino acids. The V end lost 1 base, the J end lost 7 bases, and 5 bases lay between the germline ends. CDR1 is MGHRA, CDR2 YSYEKL, per germline. Here the CDR3 DNA reads TGCGCCAGCAGCCAAGTGGGGCAGCCCCAGCATTTT. Amino acid sequence: CASSQVGQPQHF.

In this sample, this clonotype is medium-sized. The chain couples TRBV5-5 to TRBJ2-7; D possibly uses TRBD1 or TRBD2 (7 bases each). CDR3 length: 18 amino acids. The germline V gene has CDR1 SGHKS and CDR2 YYEKEE (reference sequence). Trimming pared 1 base from V and 1 base from J, leaving 21 bases between. The CDR3 bases are TGTGCCAGCAGCTTGTACCGACTTCAGGGGGGGACTTCCTACGAGCAGTACTTC. Its translation: CASSLYRLQGGTSYEQYF.

Relative to its sample, this clonotype is medium-sized (0.01 to 0.1%). The rearrangement links TRBV19 to TRBJ2-1; TRBD2 matches at 11 bases. The CDR3 consists of 15 residues. The germline V gene encodes CDR1 LNHDA and CDR2 SQIVND (reference sequence). V lost 3 bases and J lost 3; bases outside the gene matches: 1. The CDR3: CASSMTSGDYNEQFF. CDR3 DNA: TGTGCCAGTAGTATGACTAGCGGGGACTACAATGAGCAGTTCTTC.

This clonotype is large. V gene TRBV7-3 combines with J gene TRBJ2-1, with TRBD2 identical over 9 bases. This CDR3 region has 15 residues. The V and J ends lost 5 bases and 8 bases, in that order; junction bases with no gene match: 10. CDR1 is SGHTA and CDR2 is FQGTGA in the germline V gene. The CDR3: CASSPAGGFLDEQFF. In DNA, the CDR3 is TGTGCCAGCAGCCCAGCGGGGGGCTTCCTCGATGAGCAGTTCTTC.